This T cell receptor beta chain was profiled in a study of blood T cell repertoires in COVID-19. Study-level background: COVID-19 samples from acute and convalescent phases originated in the United States, Italy and Spain. From T cells, B-cell-depleted T cells, or PBMCs came the material, which was cDNA or gDNA.

There are a few counts of this clone. The CDR3 is made up of 15 amino acids. V lost 3 bases, J lost 3 bases, and 11 bases lay in between. Germline assignment: CDR1 KGHSH and CDR2 LQKENI. Original methodology: For nucleated cells, counts were estimated from reference gene primer amplification. Assay: immunoSEQ multiplex PCR; the TCRdb copy retains only in-frame clones and omits some. The V and J calls and clone size were taken over from that table, and D and trimming were inferred from the DNA. The sample includes 200,000 to 250,000 clones, more than 75% of them seen just once. The V call is TRBV18, the J call TRBJ2-2; TRBD2 might be the D (5 bases). Sequenced sample: peripheral blood. This clonotype was sampled from a man aged 50-60 years who had recovered from COVID-19. The CDR3 loop reads CASSPRSAYTGELFF. The CDR3 DNA follows: TGTGCCAGCTCACCCCGTAGCGCCTACACCGGGGAGCTGTTTTTT.